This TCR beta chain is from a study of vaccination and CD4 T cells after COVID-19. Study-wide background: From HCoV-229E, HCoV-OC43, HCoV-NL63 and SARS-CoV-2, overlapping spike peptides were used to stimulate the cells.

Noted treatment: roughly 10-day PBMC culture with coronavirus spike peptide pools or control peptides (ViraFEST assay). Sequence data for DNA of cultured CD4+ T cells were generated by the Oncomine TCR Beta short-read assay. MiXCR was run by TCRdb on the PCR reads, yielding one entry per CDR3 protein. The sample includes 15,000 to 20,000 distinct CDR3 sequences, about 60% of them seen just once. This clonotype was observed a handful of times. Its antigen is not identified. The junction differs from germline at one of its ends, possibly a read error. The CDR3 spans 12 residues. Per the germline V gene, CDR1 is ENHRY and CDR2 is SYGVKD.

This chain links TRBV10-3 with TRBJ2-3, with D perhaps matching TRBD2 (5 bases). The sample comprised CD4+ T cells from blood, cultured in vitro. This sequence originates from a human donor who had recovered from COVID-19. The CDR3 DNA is TGTGCCAGCAGTACCTTACTAGGACCGCAGTATTTT. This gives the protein CASSTLLGPQYF.